The 32 T cell receptor beta chains given below trace back to one sample, sequenced in a study of T cell repertoires in cytomegalovirus infection. Their antigen targets remain unknown. TCRdb analysed the reads with MiXCR anew, one entry per CDR3 protein. Of approximately 1,000,000 distinct CDR3 sequences listed, about 33% are singletons. The specimen was cultured CD8+ T cells from PBMCs, collected from culture after CMV antigen stimulation. Receptor source: a human donor in good health (CMV status not recorded). Some clones in this sample may be carry-over from other donors' samples.

This clonotype was seen many times. The chain is built from TRBV12-5 and TRBJ2-1; 10 nucleotides align to TRBD1. The V gene end was trimmed by 0 bases and the J gene end by 8 bases; junction bases not matched to a gene: 10. The length of the CDR3 is 17 residues. Germline loops: CDR1 LGHNT, CDR2 FRNRAP. CDR3: CASGLVLEGQGNHEQFF. The CDR3 DNA follows: TGTGCTAGTGGTTTGGTACTGGAGGGACAGGGGAACCATGAGCAGTTCTTC.

This clonotype was counted between two and nine times. The chain has TRBV14 and TRBJ1-2; D is perhaps TRBD1 (6 bases). The CDR3 contains 14 residues. Trimming cost V 5 bases and J 8 bases, with 18 bases left between them. CDR1 is SGHDN, CDR2 FVKESK, per germline. The CDR3: CASSLAGAWRGYTF. Here the CDR3 DNA reads TGTGCCAGCAGCTTAGCAGGGGCCTGGCGAGGCTACACCTTC.

The V and J genes are TRBV6-2 or TRBV6-3 and TRBJ2-1, with 12 nucleotides matching TRBD2. The CDR3 has 15 residues. V lost 0 bases to trimming and J lost 8 bases; unmatched junction nucleotides: 2. Germline CDR1 MNHEY, CDR2 SVGEGT. CDR3 region: CASSYSPSGRDEQFF. In DNA, the CDR3 is TGTGCCAGCAGTTACTCACCTAGCGGGAGGGATGAGCAGTTCTTC.

This clonotype appeared a few times. This chain links TRBV2 with TRBJ2-1, with D tentatively TRBD1 (6 bases). The CDR3 runs 21 residues. Germline loops: CDR1 SNHLY, CDR2 FYNNEI. Trimming stripped 2 bases from V and 0 bases from J, with 26 bases between. The CDR3 nucleotides read TGTGCCAGCAGTGAAACCATCTCGGGGCAGGGGATCCTTAGCTCCTACAATGAGCAGTTCTTC. The encoded protein is CASSETISGQGILSSYNEQFF.

The sample holds many counts of this clonotype. The CDR3 is CASSQETGSDTQYF. DNA of the CDR3: TGCGCCAGCAGCCAAGAGACGGGGAGCGATACGCAGTATTTT. The genes are TRBV4-1 and TRBJ2-3; tentatively, D is TRBD2 (5 bases). CDR1 and CDR2 from the germline V gene are MGHRA and YSYEKL. The CDR3 loop spans 14 amino acids. V was trimmed by 0 bases and J by 6 bases, leaving 10 bases between them.

V and J are TRBV11-2 and TRBJ2-2, with TRBD1 matching over 7 bases. The CDR3 contains 17 residues. The J segment lost 0 bases and the V segment lost 0 bases, leaving 4 bases of the junction unmatched. In germline, CDR1 is SGHAT, CDR2 FQNNGV. The chain's CDR3 is CASSLDMDRTNTGELFF. Here the CDR3 DNA reads TGTGCCAGCAGCTTAGATATGGACAGGACGAACACCGGGGAGCTGTTTTTT.

The sample holds a few counts of this clonotype. Mismatch with germline at one junction end may stem from a read error. The J gene is TRBJ2-1, the V gene TRBV19, with D possibly matching TRBD2 (6 bases). The CDR3 is 15 amino acids. Germline V CDR1 and CDR2: LNHDA, SQIVND (reference sequence). The CDR3 nucleotides are TGTGCCAGTAGGATAGCGGAGGGGTTTTACAATGAGCAGTTCTTC. Its protein product is CASRIAEGFYNEQFF.

This clonotype was detected only a few times. In DNA, the CDR3 is TGCGCCAGCAGCCAAGATGAGGAGGACGGGGAGCTGTTTTTT. Encoded protein: CASSQDEEDGELFF. This chain links TRBV4-3 with TRBJ2-2; possible D gene TRBD2, 5 bases. CDR3 length: 14 amino acids. Germline V lookup: CDR1 LGHNA, CDR2 YSLEER. The germline V and J ends were trimmed by 0 bases and 7 bases, with 9 bases remaining between them.

V gene TRBV6-5 combines with J gene TRBJ1-2; TRBD1 matches 7 bases. The germline V gene has CDR1 MNHEY and CDR2 SVGAGI. The ends lost 5 bases at V and 4 bases at J; junction bases unmatched: 4. This CDR3 has 13 amino acids. CDR3 sequence reads: CASSRQGVYGYTF. In nucleotides, the CDR3 is TGTGCCAGCAGTCGACAGGGTGTCTATGGCTACACCTTC.

This clonotype was seen a few times. This rearrangement joins TRBV27 to TRBJ2-1, with D uncertain. Germline V gene data show CDR1 as MNHEY and CDR2 as SMNVEV (reference sequence). The CDR3 sequence is 12 residues long. V lost 5 bases to trimming and J lost 10 bases, with 12 bases between them. CDR3: CASSTPRGEQFF. The CDR3 coding sequence is TGTGCCAGCAGTACACCAAGAGGAGAGCAGTTCTTC.

The chain carries TRBV6-8 and TRBJ2-3; tentatively, D is TRBD2 (5 bases). V was shortened by 9 bases and J by 2 bases, with 18 bases between the two germline ends. The germline gives CDR1 MNHGY, CDR2 SAAAGT. The CDR3 covers 15 residues. CDR3 region: CARRSLEFDTDTQYF. In DNA form, the CDR3 reads TGTGCCAGGAGGTCACTAGAGTTCGACACAGATACGCAGTATTTT.

This clonotype was seen a handful of times. The genes are TRBV6-1 and TRBJ1-5; no clear D. There are 15 residues in the CDR3. CDR1 and CDR2 (germline): MNHNS, SASEGT. Trimming cost V 7 bases and J 0 bases, with 13 bases left between them. The CDR3 region is CASIRRTDSNQPQHF. The DNA for the CDR3 is TGTGCCAGCATACGGCGGACTGATAGCAATCAGCCCCAGCATTTT.

The chain recombines TRBV6-2 or TRBV6-3 with TRBJ2-2; the D gene is possibly TRBD2 (5 bases). V was clipped by 6 bases and J by 0 bases, with 8 bases between them. This CDR3 spans 14 amino acids. Germline V gene sequence: CDR1 MNHEY, CDR2 SVGEGT. Here the CDR3 reads CASRWEPNTGELFF. For the CDR3, the DNA is TGTGCCAGCAGATGGGAGCCGAACACCGGGGAGCTGTTTTTT.

The chain couples TRBV29-1 to TRBJ1-2; possible D gene TRBD1, 5 bases. Trimming cost V 7 bases and J 7 bases, with 13 bases left between them. The V gene's germline CDR1 is SQVTM and CDR2 ANQGSEA. The CDR3 length is 11 residues. The CDR3 nucleotides are TGCAGCGCCCAATTAAGGGGTGGCTACACCTTC. Translation gives CSAQLRGGYTF.

This clonotype was found a few times. V and J are TRBV7-9 and TRBJ2-7; D unclear. V lost 3 bases, J lost 5 bases, and 11 bases lay in between. The CDR3 length is 13 residues. CDR1 and CDR2 (germline): SEHNR, FQNEAQ (reference sequence). The DNA for the CDR3 is TGTGCCAGCAGCTTCGCTAGTAACGACGAGCAGTACGTC. Its translation is CASSFASNDEQYV.

V and J are TRBV19 and TRBJ2-3; 10 nucleotides align to TRBD2. The CDR3 consists of 14 residues. Losses at the gene ends were 5 bases for V and 9 bases for J; bases not matched to a gene: 8. CDR1 is LNHDA, CDR2 SQIVND, per germline (reference sequence). The CDR3 here is CASSPGLASITQYF. The DNA of the CDR3 is TGTGCCAGTAGTCCGGGACTAGCGAGTATAACGCAGTATTTT.

The table lists this clonotype with a few counts. As DNA, the CDR3 is TGTGCCAGCAGCACGTACCGCCCCGACTATGGCTACACCTTC. Protein product: CASSTYRPDYGYTF. This sequence joins TRBV7-9 and TRBJ1-2; D is undetermined. Germline V gives CDR1 SEHNR, CDR2 FQNEAQ (reference sequence). CDR3 length equals 14 residues. Between the trimmed V and J ends, which lost 5 bases and 3 bases, there was a span of 13 bases.

V is TRBV12-3 or TRBV12-4 and J is TRBJ2-1, with 14 bases identical to TRBD2. This CDR3 comprises 21 residues. With 6 bases clipped from V and 0 bases from J, the junction kept 16 bases outside the gene matches. The CDR3 DNA is TGTGCCAGCAGCCAATTATTTCCGGGACTAGCGGGGGTTTCCTCCTACAATGAGCAGTTCTTC. Its translation is CASSQLFPGLAGVSSYNEQFF.

The gene calls are TRBV27 and TRBJ1-1, with 7 bases matching TRBD1. CDR1 is MNHEY, CDR2 SMNVEV, per germline (reference sequence). CDR3 length: 15 residues. V trimming: 7 bases; J trimming: 5 bases; junction bases outside the gene matches: 13. CDR3 residues: CASTKLTGPDTEAFF. CDR3 in DNA: TGTGCCAGCACGAAATTGACAGGGCCCGATACTGAAGCTTTCTTT.

This chain links TRBV5-1 with TRBJ2-7; 9 bases are shared with TRBD1. The CDR3 has 14 amino acids. The junction had 6 bases not matched to a gene; V was cut back by 5 bases and J by 3 bases. Germline V gives CDR1 SGHRS, CDR2 YFSETQ. In nucleotides, the CDR3 is TGCGCCAGCAGATACTCGACAGGGGGCTACGAGCAGTACGTC. Its protein product is CASRYSTGGYEQYV.

In this sample, this clonotype turned up many times. This chain connects TRBV12-3 or TRBV12-4 to TRBJ1-2; TRBD1 agrees at 7 bases. The V segment lost 5 bases and the J segment 4 bases; nucleotides outside the gene matches: 7. The CDR3 spans 14 residues. CDR3 in DNA: TGTGCCAGCAGTCCCCGGGACAGATCCTATGGCTACACCTTC. Encoded protein: CASSPRDRSYGYTF.

At least ten counts were recorded for this clonotype. V and J are TRBV27 and TRBJ2-3, with 8 bases aligning to TRBD2. Germline values: CDR1 MNHEY, CDR2 SMNVEV (reference sequence). The ends lost 4 bases at V and 4 bases at J; junction bases unmatched: 7. The CDR3 totals 15 residues. DNA for the CDR3: TGTGCCAGCAGTTACGGGGGGGCTACCCCAGATACGCAGTATTTT. Its translation: CASSYGGATPDTQYF.

This clonotype was observed a few times. The chain uses TRBV11-2 and TRBJ2-1; 7 bases are a match to TRBD2. V was pared by 3 bases and J by 6 bases, with 2 bases of the junction left unmatched. The CDR3 is 13 residues long. Germline V CDR1 and CDR2: SGHAT, FQNNGV. CDR3 region: CASSFGGGNEQFF. CDR3 coding DNA: TGTGCCAGCAGCTTCGGCGGGGGCAATGAGCAGTTCTTC.

The chain is built from TRBV5-1 and TRBJ1-1; 7 nucleotides match TRBD1. The trim removed 5 bases at V and 0 bases at J, leaving 4 bases unmatched. This CDR3 region has 14 residues. CDR1 is SGHRS, CDR2 YFSETQ, per germline. In nucleotides, the CDR3 is TGCGCCAGCAGGACAGGGTCGGTGAACACTGAAGCTTTCTTT. Encoded protein: CASRTGSVNTEAFF.

This clonotype has only a few counts. The rearrangement uses TRBV7-9 and TRBJ1-1, with TRBD1 identical over 7 bases. The CDR3 totals 14 residues. Germline assignment: CDR1 SEHNR and CDR2 FQNEAQ (reference sequence). V dropped 4 bases and J dropped 6; count of bases not matched to a gene: 8. CDR3 nucleotide sequence: TGTGCCAGCAGCTCCGGGCCACAGGGGTCTGAAGCTTTCTTT. Translating it yields CASSSGPQGSEAFF.

The J gene is TRBJ2-7, the V gene TRBV9; TRBD2 matches 8 bases. The CDR3 consists of 17 residues. J gave up 5 bases and V 0 bases, and 13 bases lay outside the gene matches. Germline-derived CDR1 and CDR2 are SGDLS and YYNGEE. This CDR3 is CASSVEKRGTKEDEQYF. For the CDR3, the DNA is TGTGCCAGCAGCGTAGAAAAGCGGGGGACGAAGGAAGACGAGCAGTACTTC.

The chain couples TRBV19 to TRBJ1-5; D is undetermined. This CDR3 region has 13 residues. The V and J ends lost 6 bases and 6 bases respectively, with 12 bases between them. Per the germline V gene, CDR1 is LNHDA and CDR2 is SQIVND (reference sequence). DNA for the CDR3: TGTGCCAGTAGGGAAAGGCCCAGTCAGCCCCAGCATTTT. This sequence encodes CASRERPSQPQHF.

This chain uses TRBV7-6 with TRBJ2-5, with no clear D. V was trimmed by 3 bases and J by 2 bases, leaving 10 bases between them. Germline loops: CDR1 SGHVS, CDR2 FNYEAQ. The CDR3 runs to 14 residues. The DNA for the CDR3 is TGTGCCAGCAGCTTTGGCACCCTGCAAGAGACCCAGTACTTC. Its translation is CASSFGTLQETQYF.

The chain links TRBV4-3 to TRBJ2-5, with 9 positions matching TRBD1. The germline V gene has CDR1 LGHNA and CDR2 YSLEER. The junction had 4 bases not matched to a gene; V was cut back by 3 bases and J by 2 bases. The CDR3 has 15 residues. The CDR3 reads CASSHAQGAQETQYF. As DNA, the CDR3 is TGCGCCAGCAGCCATGCACAGGGGGCACAAGAGACCCAGTACTTC.

This sequence joins TRBV6-6 and TRBJ2-7; D ambiguous. V shed 2 bases and J shed 4 bases, with 9 bases lying between them. CDR3 length equals 13 residues. The germline V gene has CDR1 MNHNY and CDR2 SVGAGI (reference sequence). CDR3 in amino acids: CASSYNDFYEQYF. The DNA for the CDR3 is TGTGCCAGCAGTTACAACGACTTTTACGAGCAGTACTTC.

There are a few counts of this clonotype. This chain joins TRBV7-9 and TRBJ1-6; no definite D call. Germline V gene data show CDR1 as SEHNR and CDR2 as FQNEAQ (reference sequence). Deletions cut 5 bases from V and 3 bases from J, with 17 bases between. CDR3 length: 17 residues. Written as DNA, the CDR3 is TGTGCCAGCAGCCTCCTCTCGACACATAACTATAATTCACCCCTCCACTTT. This encodes CASSLLSTHNYNSPLHF.

The chain's CDR3 is CSARGQDYEQYV. The CDR3 coding sequence is TGCAGTGCTAGGGGACAGGACTACGAGCAGTACGTC. The chain recombines TRBV20-1 with TRBJ2-7; 8 bases fit TRBD1. Germline CDR1 DFQATT, CDR2 SNEGSKA (reference sequence). This CDR3 has 12 residues. V shed 3 bases and J 3 bases; nucleotides not matched to a gene: 1.